The T cell receptor beta chain under discussion was sequenced for a study of blood T cell repertoires in COVID-19. About the study: Two negative PCRs, clearance, or symptom resolution characterized the recovered Cohort 3 donors. COVID-19 samples, acute and convalescent, were from the United States, Italy and Spain.

The assay was immunoSEQ multiplex PCR, and TCRdb's table has in-frame clones only and misses some. The sample carries over 150,000 clones, 70% to 85% recorded once. The table lists this clone with a few counts. The TCR was taken from a woman in her 70s in a cohort exposed to, infected with or recovered from COVID-19 (not recorded which). The specimen sequenced was PBMCs or T cells enriched from blood (not recorded which).

DNA of the CDR3: TGTGCCAGCACCTCTCCGTGGGGGGGCGCCGATTCACCCCTCCACTTT. It translates to CASTSPWGGADSPLHF. V is TRBV28 and J is TRBJ1-6; tentative D call: TRBD1 (6 bases). Per germline, CDR1 MDHEN and CDR2 SYDVKM. V lost 7 bases to trimming and J lost 8 bases, with 21 bases between them. CDR3 length: 16 residues.